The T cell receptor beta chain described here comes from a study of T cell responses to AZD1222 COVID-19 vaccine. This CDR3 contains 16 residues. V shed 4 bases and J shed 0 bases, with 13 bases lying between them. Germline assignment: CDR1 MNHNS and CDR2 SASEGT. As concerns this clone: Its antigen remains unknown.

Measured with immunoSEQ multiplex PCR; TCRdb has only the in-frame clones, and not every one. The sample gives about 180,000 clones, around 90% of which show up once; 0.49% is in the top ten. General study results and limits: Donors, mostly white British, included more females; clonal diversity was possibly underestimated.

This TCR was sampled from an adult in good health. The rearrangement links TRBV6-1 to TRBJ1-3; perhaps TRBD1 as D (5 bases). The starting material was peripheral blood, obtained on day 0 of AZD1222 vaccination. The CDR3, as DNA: TGTGCCAGCAGTGCGACAGTCCCTAGCTCTGGAAACACCATATATTTT. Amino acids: CASSATVPSSGNTIYF.